Below, 10 T cell receptor beta chains from the same sample are listed, as sequenced in a study of OX40 agonist ivuxolimab in advanced cancers. Libraries were prepared by immunoSEQ multiplex PCR; TCRdb keeps only in-frame clonotypes and omits some of them. The sample carries about 80,000 clones, around 85% recorded once. The specimen was CD4+ or CD8+ T cells sorted from blood, collected in a trial of the OX40 agonist ivuxolimab. The receptors here all came from an adult with an advanced solid tumor such as melanoma, head and neck, liver or kidney cancer.

This rearrangement joins TRBV27 to TRBJ2-1; 14 nucleotides agree with TRBD2. The CDR3 extends over 19 amino acids. J lost 2 bases, V lost 5 bases, and 11 bases had no gene match. CDR1 is MNHEY, CDR2 SMNVEV, per germline (reference sequence). The CDR3 coding sequence is TGTGCCAGCAGTCACCCTCCGGGACTAGCGGGAGAGGCCTACAATGAGCAGTTCTTC. Translated, it gives CASSHPPGLAGEAYNEQFF.

This clone has a single count. The J gene is TRBJ1-1, the V gene TRBV28, with D perhaps matching TRBD1 (5 bases). Germline V gene sequence: CDR1 MDHEN, CDR2 SYDVKM. The CDR3 is 13 residues long. V lost 2 bases and J lost 6, with 10 bases in between. The CDR3 loop is CASSLVRASEAFF. The CDR3 coding sequence is TGTGCCAGCAGTTTAGTCAGGGCCTCTGAAGCTTTCTTT.

The V call is TRBV30, the J call TRBJ1-4; D perhaps matches TRBD1 (6 bases). CDR1 GTSNPN and CDR2 SVGIG come from the germline V gene (reference sequence). The CDR3 is made up of 15 amino acids. Trimming cost V 5 bases and J 6 bases, with 19 bases left between them. CDR3 DNA sequence: TGTGCCTGGGGATTAAAGGGGGGGCGTTATGAAAAACTGTTTTTT. This gives the protein CAWGLKGGRYEKLFF.

The CDR3 protein is CASSQDLRGPTGYNEQFF. DNA of the CDR3: TGTGCCAGCAGCCAAGATTTGAGGGGCCCGACAGGATACAATGAGCAGTTCTTC. The chain couples TRBV4-2 to TRBJ2-1; weak D call: TRBD1 (6 bases). Germline V gene data show CDR1 as LGHNA and CDR2 as YNFKEQ. Trimming stripped 0 bases from V and 4 bases from J, with 19 bases between. The CDR3 covers 18 residues.

This chain links TRBV7-9 with TRBJ2-7, with D perhaps matching TRBD1 (6 bases). The CDR3 consists of 18 residues. Trimming took off 5 bases at V and 5 bases at J, with 28 bases between the two ends. Germline loops: CDR1 SEHNR, CDR2 FQNEAQ (reference sequence). The CDR3, as DNA: TGTGCCAGCAGCCCCCGATCAGCGACAGGCGGAGGAAACCACGAGCAGTACTTC. This gives the protein CASSPRSATGGGNHEQYF.

V gene TRBV29-1 combines with J gene TRBJ1-5, with D possibly TRBD1 on 5 matching bases. V was shortened by 5 bases and J by 9 bases, with 14 bases between the two germline ends. CDR3 length: 12 amino acids. Germline CDR1 is SQVTM and CDR2 is ANQGSEA. CDR3 in amino acids: CSVQGGGGPQHF. CDR3 DNA: TGCAGCGTTCAAGGCGGGGGAGGGCCCCAGCATTTT.

The chain links TRBV9 to TRBJ2-2; D is uncertain. This CDR3 comprises 16 residues. V was clipped by 3 bases and J by 3 bases, with 15 bases between them. Germline V CDR1 and CDR2: SGDLS, YYNGEE. The CDR3 loop reads CASSAAAQADTGELFF. The CDR3 DNA sequence: TGTGCCAGCAGCGCCGCCGCCCAGGCGGACACCGGGGAGCTGTTTTTT.

The chain links TRBV5-1 to TRBJ2-5; TRBD2 agrees at 9 bases. The length of the CDR3 is 15 residues. The J segment lost 4 bases and the V segment lost 6 bases, leaving 10 bases of the junction unmatched. The germline CDR1 and CDR2 sequences are SGHRS and YFSETQ. The CDR3 coding sequence is TGCGCCAGCAAGGGTGTTAGCGGGAGTTTAGAGACCCAGTACTTC. It translates to CASKGVSGSLETQYF.

The chain joins TRBV5-1 to TRBJ1-2, with unresolved D. Germline V gives CDR1 SGHRS, CDR2 YFSETQ. V gave up 0 bases and J gave up 7 bases, with 7 bases separating them. There are 12 residues in the CDR3. The CDR3 loop reads CASSLGGFGYTF. The CDR3 nucleotides read TGCGCCAGCAGCTTGGGTGGGTTTGGCTACACCTTC.

The V gene is TRBV2, the J gene TRBJ2-2; D is tentatively TRBD1 or TRBD2 (6 bases each). Looked up from germline, CDR1 is SNHLY and CDR2 is FYNNEI. The CDR3 spans 15 residues. Trimming stripped 6 bases from V and 5 bases from J, with 16 bases between. The CDR3 is CASRSHGGPTGELFF. The CDR3 bases are TGTGCCAGCAGGTCCCATGGGGGGCCGACCGGGGAGCTGTTTTTT.